This T cell receptor beta chain came from a study of T cell repertoires in cytomegalovirus infection (dated by TCRdb to about 2019). Describing the broader study: The HLA type of each donor mattered for the analysis, because public TCR beta signatures pointed to carriage of CMV infection along with the matching HLA type.

The sequencer was an Illumina HiSeq 1500. The public sequencing data were trimmed at Q25 with fastp and processed into clonotypes with MiXCR by TCRdb, which kept only in-frame beta chains. Duplicate CDR3 protein sequences are folded into a single record with the most common DNA and genes. The sample table lists about 130,000 distinct CDR3 sequences, 7% to 10% of them with a count of one. The top ten clonotypes cover 10% of the sample. The paper's findings and limits, for the study overall: In the ex vivo response, HLA-C-restricted CMV-specific TCR beta clonotypes were dominant, and in two of eight donors the single most frequent clonotype came from this HLA-C-restricted group. In both this cohort and an independent cohort of under 450 donors, the cumulative frequency of public TCR beta family members distinguished carriers of CMV infection plus the relevant HLA type.

The germline V gene specifies SQVTM as CDR1 and ANQGSEA as CDR2. Including cysteine and phenylalanine, the CDR3 has 12 amino acids. The read is trimmed to its CDR3 DNA, 36 bases read in frame from base 1. V is cut by 6 bases and J by 3 bases, and the space between the germline ends is 11 bases. This clonotype was counted a few times. No antigen is known for it. Per-base quality was not reported, and no clone a single base away is much larger than it. Sequencing input: PBMCs. The V gene is TRBV29-1 and the J gene is TRBJ2-5; no D gene can be assigned with confidence. The source is a human donor in good health (CMV status not recorded). Some clones in this sample may be carry-over from other donors' samples. The CDR3 is CSVAVKEETQYF. The DNA sequence is TGCAGCGTGGCCGTAAAGGAAGAGACCCAGTACTTC. Where the CDR3 stops, the reference TRBV29-1 and TRBJ2-5 genes take over; the full variable domain is SAVISQKPSRDICQRGTSLTIQCQVDSQVTMMFWYRQQPGQSLTLIATANQGSEATYESGFVIDKFPISRPNLTFSTLTVSNMSPEDSSIYLCSVAVKEETQYFGPGTRLLVL.